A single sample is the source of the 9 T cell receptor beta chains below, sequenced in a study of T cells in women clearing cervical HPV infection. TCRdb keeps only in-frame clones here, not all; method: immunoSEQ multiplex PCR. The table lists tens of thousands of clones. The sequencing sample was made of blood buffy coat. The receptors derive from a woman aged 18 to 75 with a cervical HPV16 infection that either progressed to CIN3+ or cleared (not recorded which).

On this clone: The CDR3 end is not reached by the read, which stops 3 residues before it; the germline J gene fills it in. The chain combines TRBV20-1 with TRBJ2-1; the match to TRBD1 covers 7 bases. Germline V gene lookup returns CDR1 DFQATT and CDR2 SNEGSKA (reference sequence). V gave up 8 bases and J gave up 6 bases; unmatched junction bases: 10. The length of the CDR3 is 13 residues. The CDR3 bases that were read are TGCAGTCCTAAGGGGACAGTGCCCAATGAG. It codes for CSPKGTVPNE. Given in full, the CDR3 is CSPKGTVPNEQFF.

CDR3 bases read: TGTGCCAGCATCAACAGGGTAACTAATGAAAAA. Translating it yields CASINRVTNEK. The whole CDR3 reads CASINRVTNEKLFF. The chain joins TRBV2 to TRBJ1-4; D is perhaps TRBD1 (6 bases). The read is 3 residues too short to cover the CDR3 end, so that end is filled in from the germline J gene. CDR1 is SNHLY and CDR2 is FYNNEI in the germline V gene. CDR3 length equals 14 residues. Trimming left V 7 bases short and J 1 base short, with 10 bases between.

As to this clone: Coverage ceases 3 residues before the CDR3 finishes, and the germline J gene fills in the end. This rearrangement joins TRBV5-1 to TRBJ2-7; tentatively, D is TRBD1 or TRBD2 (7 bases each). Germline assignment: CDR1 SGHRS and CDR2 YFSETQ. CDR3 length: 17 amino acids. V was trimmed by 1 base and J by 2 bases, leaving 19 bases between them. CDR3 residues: CASSLKGEGQLPYEQYF. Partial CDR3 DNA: TGCGCCAGCAGCTTGAAGGGGGAGGGACAGCTGCCCTACGAG.

The CDR3 reads CASSPTASYEQYF. CDR3 bases read: TGTGCCAGCTCACCTACAGCCTCCTACGAG. V is TRBV18 and J is TRBJ2-7; no definite D call. Coverage ceases 3 residues before the CDR3 finishes, and the germline J gene fills in the end. Germline lookup yields CDR1 KGHSH and CDR2 LQKENI. The CDR3 contains 13 residues. V lost 3 bases and J 0 bases, leaving 6 bases between the germline ends.

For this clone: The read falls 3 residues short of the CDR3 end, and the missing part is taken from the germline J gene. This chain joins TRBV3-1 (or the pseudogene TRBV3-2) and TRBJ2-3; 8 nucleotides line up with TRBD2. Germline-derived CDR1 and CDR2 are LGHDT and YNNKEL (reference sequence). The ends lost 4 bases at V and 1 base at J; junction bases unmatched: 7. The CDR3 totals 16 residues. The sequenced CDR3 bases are TGTGCCAGCAGCCTAGGCAATAGCGGGGGCACAGATACG. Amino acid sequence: CASSLGNSGGTDT. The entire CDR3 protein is CASSLGNSGGTDTQYF.

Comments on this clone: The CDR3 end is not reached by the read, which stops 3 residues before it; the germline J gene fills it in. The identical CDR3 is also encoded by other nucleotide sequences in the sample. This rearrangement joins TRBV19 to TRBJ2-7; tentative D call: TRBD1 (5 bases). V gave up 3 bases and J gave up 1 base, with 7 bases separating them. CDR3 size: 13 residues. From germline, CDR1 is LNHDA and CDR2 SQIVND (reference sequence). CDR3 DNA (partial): TGTGCCAGTAGTATCAGGGTTTCCTACGAG. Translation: CASSIRVSYE. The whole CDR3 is CASSIRVSYEQYF.

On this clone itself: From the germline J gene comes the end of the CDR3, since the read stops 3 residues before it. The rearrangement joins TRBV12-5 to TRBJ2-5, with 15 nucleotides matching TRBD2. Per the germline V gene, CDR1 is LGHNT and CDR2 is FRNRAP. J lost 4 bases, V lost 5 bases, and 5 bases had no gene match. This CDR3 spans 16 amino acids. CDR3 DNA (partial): TGTGCTAGTGGTCCCCGGACTAGCGGGGGGGCAGAGACC. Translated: CASGPRTSGGAET. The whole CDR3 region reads CASGPRTSGGAETQYF.

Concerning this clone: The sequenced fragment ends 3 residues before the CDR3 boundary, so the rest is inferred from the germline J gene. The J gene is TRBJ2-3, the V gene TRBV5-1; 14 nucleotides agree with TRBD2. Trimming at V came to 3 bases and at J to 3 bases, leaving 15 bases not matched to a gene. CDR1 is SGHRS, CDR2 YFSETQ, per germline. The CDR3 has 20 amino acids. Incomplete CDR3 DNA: TGCGCCAGCAGCTCGGACCAACGACTAGCGGGGGGGTTCGTGACAGATACG. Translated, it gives CASSSDQRLAGGFVTDT. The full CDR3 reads CASSSDQRLAGGFVTDTQYF.

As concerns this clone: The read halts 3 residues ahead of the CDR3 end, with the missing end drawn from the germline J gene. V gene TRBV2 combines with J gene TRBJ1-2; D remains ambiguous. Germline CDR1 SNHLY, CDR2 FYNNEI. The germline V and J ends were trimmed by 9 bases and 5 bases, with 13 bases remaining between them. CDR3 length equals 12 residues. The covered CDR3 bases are TGTGCCAGTAGGGTAAACTCTTATGGC. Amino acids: CASRVNSYG. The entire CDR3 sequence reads CASRVNSYGYTF.